A selection of T cell receptor beta chains follows, all from one sample in a study of regulatory T cells in long-lasting Graves disease. TCRdb reanalysed the multiplex PCR reads using MiXCR and keeps one entry per CDR3 protein. There are 400,000 to 500,000 distinct CDR3 sequences in the sample; roughly a fifth occur only once, and roughly an eighth lies in the top ten. This material consisted of peripheral blood mononuclear cells (PBMCs), taken when the disease was refractory, from a patient treated with antithyroid drugs. These receptors were obtained from a female donor with Graves disease. CDR3s include the opening cysteine and the closing phenylalanine or tryptophan. Fields, in order: clone size, J gene, D gene, V gene, CDR3 DNA, CDR3 protein. A D gene is named only where the DNA matches it firmly. Clone size is shown for a subset of rows, as once, few, many or a class of expanded clone.

>-|TRBJ2-7|TRBD1|TRBV13
TGTGCCAGCAGCATCCGACAGGGGAGCTCCTACGAGCAGTACTTC
CASSIRQGSSYEQYF
>-|TRBJ2-6|TRBD1|TRBV5-1
TGCGCCAGCAGCTTGGGAGAGACAGGGGGTCTTGGGGCCAACGTCCTGACTTTC
CASSLGETGGLGANVLTF
>many|TRBJ2-3|-|TRBV2
TGTGCCAGCAGTGAAATTGGGAGTGGCGCAGATACGCAGTATTTT
CASSEIGSGADTQYF
>many|TRBJ2-5|TRBD2|TRBV20-1
TGCAGTGCTAGAGGGGGTAGCGGGTCGGCCCAGTACTTC
CSARGGSGSAQYF
>-|TRBJ2-2|-|TRBV19
TGTGCCAGTAAAACCCCGTCGAACACCGGGGAGCTGTTTTTT
CASKTPSNTGELFF
>few|TRBJ1-1|TRBD1|TRBV30
TGTGCCTGGAGTACCCCCCCCAACAGGGGCATGACTGAAGCTTTCTTT
CAWSTPPNRGMTEAFF
>-|TRBJ1-4|TRBD1|TRBV18
TGTGCCAGCTCACCACGACCGGGCCAGGGGGCCGAAAAACTGTTTTTT
CASSPRPGQGAEKLFF
>-|TRBJ2-7|TRBD2|TRBV30
TGTGCCTGGAGTGGTAGCGGGAGCAGTCTCGAGCAGTACTTC
CAWSGSGSSLEQYF
>few|TRBJ2-7|-|TRBV29-1
TGCAGCGCCGCACCCGACGGCTACGAGCAGTACTTC
CSAAPDGYEQYF
>many|TRBJ2-5|-|TRBV6-1
TGTGCCAGCAGTGACCGGACAGTCCAAGAGACCCAGTACTTC
CASSDRTVQETQYF
>many|TRBJ1-3|-|TRBV28
TGTGCCAGCAGTCGAAGATTGTCCATATATTTT
CASSRRLSIYF
>-|TRBJ1-1|TRBD1|TRBV5-1
TGCGCCAGCAGCCACAGGGACAGGGTAAGCACTGAAGCTTTCTTT
CASSHRDRVSTEAFF
>many|TRBJ2-7|-|TRBV28
TGTGCCAGCACCTCGACAGCAGTCGGCTACGAGCAGTACTTC
CASTSTAVGYEQYF
>many|TRBJ2-7|-|TRBV7-8
TGTGCCAGCAGCTTAGAGCCGGGAGATACCTACGAGCAGTACTTC
CASSLEPGDTYEQYF
>few|TRBJ1-1|TRBD1|TRBV9
TGTGCCAGCAGCGCAGGACAGGGGGGCTTGGCTTTCTTT
CASSAGQGGLAFF
>many|TRBJ2-7|-|TRBV28
TGTGCCAGCAGTCGCTCAGTTAACGAGCAGTACTTC
CASSRSVNEQYF
>-|TRBJ2-2|-|TRBV10-3
TGTGCCATCCGGACCACCCACCCCCAGGAGGCCGGGGAGCTGTTTTTT
CAIRTTHPQEAGELFF
>few|TRBJ2-7|-|TRBV18
TGTGCCAGCTCACCAATAATGGGTGGAGACGAGCAGTACTTC
CASSPIMGGDEQYF
>-|TRBJ2-2|TRBD1|TRBV12-3/TRBV12-4
TGTGCCAGCAATCCCGACGGGACAGGGGTCAACGGGGAGCTGTTTTTT
CASNPDGTGVNGELFF
>many|TRBJ2-5|-|TRBV28
TGTGCCAGCAGTGAAACAGGGAGTGTGGAGACCCAGTACTTC
CASSETGSVETQYF
>-|TRBJ2-7|TRBD2|TRBV5-1
TGCGCCAGCAGCTTGACTAGCGGTTCCTACGAGCAGCACTTC
CASSLTSGSYEQHF
>many|TRBJ2-7|TRBD2|TRBV27
TGTGCCAGCAGTCCAGGACTAGCGGCGATGGAGCAGTACTTC
CASSPGLAAMEQYF
>-|TRBJ1-2|TRBD1|TRBV13
TGTGCCAGCAGCAGGACAGGACCCGCTCTTTTTGGCTACACCTTC
CASSRTGPALFGYTF
>once|TRBJ2-3|TRBD2|TRBV5-1
TGCGCCAGCAGACTAGCGGGGATCACAGATACGCAGTATTTT
CASRLAGITDTQYF
>few|TRBJ1-5|TRBD1|TRBV19
TGTGCCAGTAGTCCCCCGGGACAGTACCCCAATCAGCCCCAGCATTTT
CASSPPGQYPNQPQHF
>many|TRBJ2-5|-|TRBV7-2
TGTGCCAGCAGCTTAGGTACTACAGGTTTTCAAGAGACCCAGTACTTC
CASSLGTTGFQETQYF
>once|TRBJ1-2|TRBD1|TRBV10-3
TGTGCCATCAGTGAACGACAGGGGACTAACTATGGCTACACCTTC
CAISERQGTNYGYTF